This TCR beta chain was recovered during a study of blood T cell repertoires in COVID-19. Study summary: Sample material is recorded as cDNA or gDNA derived from T cells, B-cell-depleted T cells, or PBMCs.

This CDR3 has 14 residues. Germline V gene sequence: CDR1 SGHKS, CDR2 YYEKEE (reference sequence). After removal of 4 bases from V and 8 bases from J, the junction contained 6 bases not matched to a gene. Here immunoSEQ multiplex PCR was the method, and the copy in TCRdb shows in-frame clones only, minus some. The sample consists of some 250,000 clones, around 86% of them appearing once. This clone turned up a few times. The receptor was derived from a man between 25 and 39 years old who had recovered from COVID-19. Specimen: peripheral blood. The chain recombines TRBV5-5 with TRBJ1-5; 10 bases are shared with TRBD1. CDR3 protein: CASSPGTGVEPQHF. CDR3 coding DNA: TGTGCCAGCAGCCCCGGGACAGGGGTCGAGCCCCAGCATTTT. The full variable domain, its missing parts supplied by reference TRBV5-5 and TRBJ1-5, is DAGVTQSPTHLIKTRGQQVTLRCSPISGHKSVSWYQQVLGQGPQFIFQYYEKEERGRGNFPDRFSARQFPNYSSELNVNALLLGDSALYLCASSPGTGVEPQHFGDGTRLSIL.